These T cell receptor beta chains were read from a single sample in a study of PD-1 blockade in classical Hodgkin lymphoma. TCRdb keeps only in-frame clones here, not all; method: immunoSEQ multiplex PCR. The table has about 39,000 clones, around 70% seen once. Sequenced material: peripheral blood mononuclear cells (PBMCs), taken before the second cycle of nivolumab. The receptor set was obtained from a human donor with classical Hodgkin lymphoma. Each CDR3 is given with its conserved first and last residue. Each record gives: clone size, J gene, D gene, V gene, CDR3 DNA, CDR3 protein. The D gene is left open where the match is weak. Where a row states a size, it is once, few, many or the class of an expanded clone; other rows omit it.

clone_size: medium-sized
j_call: TRBJ1-5
d_call: NA
v_call: TRBV6-1
cdr3_nt: TGTGCCAGCAGTGGTAATCAGCCCCAGCATTTT
cdr3_aa: CASSGNQPQHF

clone_size: NA
j_call: TRBJ1-2
d_call: NA
v_call: TRBV19
cdr3_nt: TGTGCCAGTAATGGGGGTGGTTATGGCTACACCTTC
cdr3_aa: CASNGGGYGYTF

clone_size: NA
j_call: TRBJ1-5
d_call: NA
v_call: TRBV4-1
cdr3_nt: TGCGCCAGCAGCCAGGGTTGGGGCGGTAGCAATCAGCCCCAGCATTTT
cdr3_aa: CASSQGWGGSNQPQHF

clone_size: NA
j_call: TRBJ2-2
d_call: NA
v_call: TRBV6-4
cdr3_nt: TGTGCCAGCAGTGACGGAGACACCGGGGAGCTGTTTTTT
cdr3_aa: CASSDGDTGELFF

clone_size: medium-sized
j_call: TRBJ1-5
d_call: NA
v_call: TRBV27
cdr3_nt: TGTGCCAGCAGGTCGGCCGGTTCCAATCAGCCCCAGCATTTT
cdr3_aa: CASRSAGSNQPQHF

clone_size: NA
j_call: TRBJ1-2
d_call: TRBD1
v_call: TRBV28
cdr3_nt: TGTGCCACCTGGAAGACAGGGGTCGTGTATGGCTACACCTTC
cdr3_aa: CATWKTGVVYGYTF

clone_size: NA
j_call: TRBJ2-2
d_call: NA
v_call: TRBV5-1
cdr3_nt: TGCGCCAGCAGCTTGGGGGGTGCGAACACCGGGGAGCTGTTTTTT
cdr3_aa: CASSLGGANTGELFF

clone_size: NA
j_call: TRBJ2-5
d_call: NA
v_call: TRBV30
cdr3_nt: TGTGCCTGGAGTACCCGTGAGACCCAGTACTTC
cdr3_aa: CAWSTRETQYF

clone_size: NA
j_call: TRBJ1-2
d_call: NA
v_call: TRBV4-3
cdr3_nt: TGCGCCAGCAGCCAAGAAATAGACAGGAAATATGGCTACACCTTC
cdr3_aa: CASSQEIDRKYGYTF

clone_size: NA
j_call: TRBJ1-5
d_call: NA
v_call: TRBV5-8
cdr3_nt: TGTGCCAGCACCTTACCCCCCCGACAGCCCCAGCATTTT
cdr3_aa: CASTLPPRQPQHF

clone_size: NA
j_call: TRBJ2-7
d_call: NA
v_call: TRBV10-3
cdr3_nt: TGTGCCATCAGTGGACAGGCAACCTACGAGCAGTACTTC
cdr3_aa: CAISGQATYEQYF

clone_size: NA
j_call: TRBJ2-5
d_call: TRBD1
v_call: TRBV5-1
cdr3_nt: TGCGCCAGCAGCAACACAGGGGAAGAGACCCAGTACTTC
cdr3_aa: CASSNTGEETQYF

clone_size: once
j_call: TRBJ2-5
d_call: TRBD2
v_call: TRBV5-4
cdr3_nt: TGTGCCAGCACCCCTTCGCGGGGGGGACTATCACAAGAGACCCAGTACTTC
cdr3_aa: CASTPSRGGLSQETQYF

clone_size: NA
j_call: TRBJ1-1
d_call: NA
v_call: TRBV5-8
cdr3_nt: TGTGCCAGCAGCTTGAATCTCCTCGCCGGGCACACTGAAGCTTTCTTT
cdr3_aa: CASSLNLLAGHTEAFF

clone_size: NA
j_call: TRBJ1-1
d_call: NA
v_call: TRBV15
cdr3_nt: TGTGCCACCAGCACTAAAGAGTGGGGGAGGAGGATAATGAACACTGAAGCTTTCTTT
cdr3_aa: CATSTKEWGRRIMNTEAFF

clone_size: NA
j_call: TRBJ2-1
d_call: TRBD2
v_call: TRBV2
cdr3_nt: TGTGCCAGCAACCGACTAGCTTCCCACAATGAGCAGTTCTTC
cdr3_aa: CASNRLASHNEQFF

clone_size: few
j_call: TRBJ2-7
d_call: NA
v_call: TRBV6-6
cdr3_nt: TGTGCCACCCACTTGCCTGGGTACGAGCAGTACTTC
cdr3_aa: CATHLPGYEQYF

clone_size: NA
j_call: TRBJ1-2
d_call: TRBD1
v_call: TRBV5-1
cdr3_nt: TGCGCCAGCAGCTTGGGACAGGGGAACTATGGCTACACCTTC
cdr3_aa: CASSLGQGNYGYTF

clone_size: NA
j_call: TRBJ1-5
d_call: NA
v_call: TRBV28
cdr3_nt: TGTGCCAGCAAAGGGCCCCTCAATCAGCCCCAGCATTTT
cdr3_aa: CASKGPLNQPQHF

clone_size: once
j_call: TRBJ2-6
d_call: NA
v_call: TRBV5-1
cdr3_nt: TGCGCCAGCAGCGTGAGATCGGGCGGGGCCAACGTCCTGACTTTC
cdr3_aa: CASSVRSGGANVLTF

clone_size: few
j_call: TRBJ1-5
d_call: NA
v_call: TRBV4-3
cdr3_nt: TGCGCCAGCAGCCAAGATTTTCTTGGGGGTCGGAGGCCCCAGCATTTT
cdr3_aa: CASSQDFLGGRRPQHF

clone_size: NA
j_call: TRBJ2-1
d_call: NA
v_call: TRBV6-5
cdr3_nt: TGTGCCAGCAGTTACTCAGGGGGGCGCTCCTACAATGAGCAGTTCTTC
cdr3_aa: CASSYSGGRSYNEQFF

clone_size: NA
j_call: TRBJ2-1
d_call: NA
v_call: TRBV7-3
cdr3_nt: TGTGCCAGCAGCTCTAGCTCCTACAATGAGCAGTTCTTC
cdr3_aa: CASSSSSYNEQFF

clone_size: few
j_call: TRBJ2-1
d_call: TRBD2
v_call: TRBV28
cdr3_nt: TGTGCCAGCAGTTTATTGTCGGGAGGGCCCGTCTCCTACAATGAGCAGTTCTTC
cdr3_aa: CASSLLSGGPVSYNEQFF

clone_size: few
j_call: TRBJ1-3
d_call: NA
v_call: TRBV4-1
cdr3_nt: TGCGCCAGCAGCCAAGTCGCGGGACCCCTCTCTGGAAACACCATATATTTT
cdr3_aa: CASSQVAGPLSGNTIYF

clone_size: once
j_call: TRBJ2-7
d_call: TRBD2
v_call: TRBV9
cdr3_nt: TGTGCCAGCAGCCCCCGTCGCGCTAGCGGGAGCTCCTACGAGCAGTACTTC
cdr3_aa: CASSPRRASGSSYEQYF

clone_size: few
j_call: TRBJ1-2
d_call: NA
v_call: TRBV6-1
cdr3_nt: TGTGCCAGCAGTGAATACGGGAATGACTATGGCTACACCTTC
cdr3_aa: CASSEYGNDYGYTF

clone_size: NA
j_call: TRBJ1-1
d_call: TRBD1
v_call: TRBV6-5
cdr3_nt: TGTGCCAGCAGTTACGGGACAGCCCTAAGGGGCACTGAAGCTTTCTTT
cdr3_aa: CASSYGTALRGTEAFF

clone_size: few
j_call: TRBJ2-3
d_call: NA
v_call: TRBV4-2
cdr3_nt: TGTGCCAGCAGCCAAGCGAAGGGGCTAGCGAGCACAGATACGCAGTATTTT
cdr3_aa: CASSQAKGLASTDTQYF

clone_size: NA
j_call: TRBJ2-5
d_call: TRBD2
v_call: TRBV29-1
cdr3_nt: TGCAGCGTTGTCACCCAAATGGTACTAGCGGGAGGAGAGACCCAGTACTTC
cdr3_aa: CSVVTQMVLAGGETQYF

clone_size: NA
j_call: TRBJ2-1
d_call: NA
v_call: TRBV4-3
cdr3_nt: TGCGCCAGCAGCCAAGCTGGGGAAGCCTACAATGAGCAGTTCTTC
cdr3_aa: CASSQAGEAYNEQFF

clone_size: NA
j_call: TRBJ2-3
d_call: NA
v_call: TRBV2
cdr3_nt: TGTGCCAGCAGTGACTTAGGGGCCACAGATACGCAGTATTTT
cdr3_aa: CASSDLGATDTQYF

clone_size: NA
j_call: TRBJ1-4
d_call: NA
v_call: TRBV28
cdr3_nt: TGTGCCAGCAGTTTGGTACAAGACACTAATGAAAAACTGTTTTTT
cdr3_aa: CASSLVQDTNEKLFF

clone_size: NA
j_call: TRBJ2-7
d_call: NA
v_call: TRBV7-2
cdr3_nt: TGTGCCAGCAGCTCGGCAGGTGGATACGAGCAGTACTTC
cdr3_aa: CASSSAGGYEQYF

clone_size: once
j_call: TRBJ1-3
d_call: TRBD1
v_call: TRBV5-5
cdr3_nt: TGTGCCAGCAGCTGGGACAGCCAACTCTCTGGAAACACCATATATTTT
cdr3_aa: CASSWDSQLSGNTIYF

clone_size: NA
j_call: TRBJ2-3
d_call: NA
v_call: TRBV15
cdr3_nt: TGTGCCACCAGCCCGGACATCGATAAAATGGATACGCAGTATTTT
cdr3_aa: CATSPDIDKMDTQYF

clone_size: NA
j_call: TRBJ1-2
d_call: NA
v_call: TRBV5-4
cdr3_nt: TGTGCCAGCAGCTTGAAAGCCCATGGCTACACCTTC
cdr3_aa: CASSLKAHGYTF

clone_size: NA
j_call: TRBJ1-5
d_call: NA
v_call: TRBV9
cdr3_nt: TGTGCCAGCAGCCTAGTGGGGTACCCTAATCAGCCCCAGCATTTT
cdr3_aa: CASSLVGYPNQPQHF

clone_size: NA
j_call: TRBJ2-1
d_call: NA
v_call: TRBV7-9
cdr3_nt: TGTGCCAGCAGCCGACGACAGGTTTTACGACTCAATGAGCAGTTCTTC
cdr3_aa: CASSRRQVLRLNEQFF

clone_size: NA
j_call: TRBJ1-2
d_call: NA
v_call: TRBV7-2
cdr3_nt: TGTGCCAGCAGCCTGTTAAGAGCTAACTATGGCTACACCTTC
cdr3_aa: CASSLLRANYGYTF

clone_size: NA
j_call: TRBJ2-5
d_call: NA
v_call: TRBV6-5
cdr3_nt: TGTGCCAGCAGCCAGGGACTGTACCAAGAGACCCAGTACTTC
cdr3_aa: CASSQGLYQETQYF

clone_size: once
j_call: TRBJ2-3
d_call: NA
v_call: TRBV5-1
cdr3_nt: TGCGCCAGCAGCTTGAGGGGGGTCCTCACAGATACGCAGTATTTT
cdr3_aa: CASSLRGVLTDTQYF

clone_size: NA
j_call: TRBJ2-7
d_call: NA
v_call: TRBV5-1
cdr3_nt: TGCGCCAGCAGTGAAACTCCCCCGGGCTCCTACGAGCAGTACTTC
cdr3_aa: CASSETPPGSYEQYF

clone_size: NA
j_call: TRBJ1-1
d_call: NA
v_call: TRBV11-3
cdr3_nt: TGTGCCAGCAGCTTAGATCGAAGAGGGGAAGCTTTCTTT
cdr3_aa: CASSLDRRGEAFF

clone_size: NA
j_call: TRBJ2-1
d_call: TRBD2
v_call: TRBV7-2
cdr3_nt: TGTGCCAGCAGCTCCCTCGGACTAGCGGAGACCTTGTTCTTC
cdr3_aa: CASSSLGLAETLFF

clone_size: NA
j_call: TRBJ2-3
d_call: NA
v_call: TRBV28
cdr3_nt: TGTGCCAGCAGTTTAACGGGCAATACGCAGTATTTT
cdr3_aa: CASSLTGNTQYF

clone_size: NA
j_call: TRBJ1-3
d_call: NA
v_call: TRBV2
cdr3_nt: TGTGCCAGCAGTGAAAGTGGAAACACCATATATTTT
cdr3_aa: CASSESGNTIYF

clone_size: once
j_call: TRBJ1-1
d_call: NA
v_call: TRBV2
cdr3_nt: TGTGCCAGCATCCGACAGGCTACTATGAACACTGAAGCTTTCTTT
cdr3_aa: CASIRQATMNTEAFF